The 27 T cell receptor beta chains reported below all come from one sample, sequenced in a study of blood T cell repertoires in COVID-19. Assay used: immunoSEQ multiplex PCR; TCRdb lists only in-frame clones, some missing. The sample comprises roughly 330,000 clones, around four fifths of which are singletons, and roughly 1.2% rests with the top ten. Sample: peripheral blood. All receptors derive from a woman between 50 and 59 years old with acute or convalescent COVID-19.

Points on this clone: The sample carries other DNA sequences with the same CDR3. V is TRBV30 and J is TRBJ2-7; perhaps TRBD1 as D (6 bases). V shed 1 base and J shed 2 bases, with 6 bases lying between them. The CDR3 is 12 amino acids. The V gene's germline CDR1 is GTSNPN and CDR2 SVGIG (reference sequence). The CDR3 sequence: CAWSDRAYEQYF. The CDR3 DNA reads TGTGCCTGGAGTGACAGGGCCTACGAGCAGTACTTC.

The gene calls are TRBV24-1 and TRBJ2-2, with D unresolved. Trimming took off 9 bases at V and 5 bases at J, with 15 bases between the two ends. The CDR3 is made up of 14 amino acids. CDR1 and CDR2 (germline): KGHDR, SFDVKD. The CDR3 is CATQGSGATGELFF. The CDR3 DNA sequence: TGTGCCACCCAAGGCTCAGGTGCGACCGGGGAGCTGTTTTTT.

CDR3 in amino acids: CASSQGRTATLLGYTF. CDR3 sequence (DNA): TGTGCCAGCAGCCAAGGGAGGACAGCCACGCTTTTAGGCTACACCTTC. The rearrangement links TRBV3-1 (or the pseudogene TRBV3-2) to TRBJ1-2; D might be TRBD1 (6 bases). The germline V gene encodes CDR1 LGHDT and CDR2 YNNKEL (reference sequence). The CDR3 has 16 residues. Trimming pared 1 base from V and 8 bases from J, leaving 20 bases between.

This clone turned up a few times. The CDR3 here is CAWSVGARGTEAFF. In DNA form, the CDR3 reads TGTGCCTGGAGTGTAGGGGCCAGAGGCACTGAAGCTTTCTTT. The rearrangement links TRBV30 to TRBJ1-1; perhaps TRBD1 as D (5 bases). V gave up 0 bases and J gave up 4 bases, with 12 bases separating them. CDR3 length: 14 residues. In germline, CDR1 is GTSNPN, CDR2 SVGIG (reference sequence).

This chain connects TRBV5-4 to TRBJ2-3, with a tentative D call TRBD2 (5 bases). V lost 4 bases and J lost 2, with 14 bases in between. Germline CDR1 is SGHNT and CDR2 is YYREEE (reference sequence). The CDR3 is 15 residues long. The CDR3 reads CASSDGGHNTDTQYF. For the CDR3, the DNA is TGTGCCAGCAGCGACGGAGGTCACAACACAGATACGCAGTATTTT. Complete variable domain (other parts from reference TRBV5-4 and TRBJ2-3): ETGVTQSPTHLIKTRGQQVTLRCSSQSGHNTVSWYQQALGQGPQFIFQYYREEENGRGNFPPRFSGLQFPNYSSELNVNALELDDSALYLCASSDGGHNTDTQYFGPGTRLTVL.

The rearrangement links TRBV18 to TRBJ1-3; no clear D gene. CDR3 size: 16 residues. Trimming shortened V by 3 bases and J by 2 bases, and 14 bases separated the two germline ends. Germline CDR1 KGHSH, CDR2 LQKENI. CDR3 sequence reads: CASSPASEGTGNTIYF. CDR3 nucleotide sequence: TGTGCCAGCTCACCGGCGTCGGAGGGCACTGGAAACACCATATATTTT.

The chain carries TRBV15 and TRBJ1-1; D not certain. Germline-derived CDR1 and CDR2 are LNHNV and YYDKDF (reference sequence). V shed 2 bases and J shed 0 bases, with 10 bases lying between them. This CDR3 is 15 amino acids long. As DNA, the CDR3 is TGTGCCACCAGCAGAACAAGAACGCTGAACACTGAAGCTTTCTTT. Translation gives CATSRTRTLNTEAFF.

The chain carries TRBV2 and TRBJ1-5; 11 positions agree with TRBD1. The length of the CDR3 is 14 residues. J lost 6 bases, V lost 4 bases, and 2 bases had no gene match. The V gene's germline CDR1 is SNHLY and CDR2 FYNNEI. The CDR3 DNA sequence: TGTGCCAGCAGTGGGACAGGGGGCCTTCAGCCCCAGCATTTT. It yields the protein CASSGTGGLQPQHF.

This chain uses TRBV18 with TRBJ1-3; 7 nucleotides agree with TRBD1. The CDR3 loop spans 14 amino acids. The V segment lost 6 bases and the J segment 2 bases; nucleotides outside the gene matches: 4. Germline assignment: CDR1 KGHSH and CDR2 LQKENI. As DNA, the CDR3 is TGTGCCAGCTCCCAGGGGACAGCTGGAAACACCATATATTTT. As protein: CASSQGTAGNTIYF.

The chain links TRBV5-8 to TRBJ2-1, with TRBD2 matching 7 bases. The CDR3 length is 14 residues. Trimming removed 4 bases from V and 3 bases from J; junction bases left unmatched: 4. Looked up from germline, CDR1 is SGHTS and CDR2 is YDEGEE. CDR3 DNA sequence: TGTGCCAGCAGCGGGCTAGCGGTCTACAATGAGCAGTTCTTC. This translates into CASSGLAVYNEQFF.

The CDR3 protein is CASSKVNAVSTDTQYF. The CDR3 region has the DNA TGTGCCAGCAGCAAAGTGAATGCGGTTAGCACAGATACGCAGTATTTT. The rearrangement links TRBV21-1 to TRBJ2-3; TRBD2, as called in the table, went unchecked against the DNA. TRBV21-1 is annotated as a pseudogene. The CDR3 has 16 amino acids.

The chain recombines TRBV3-1 (or the pseudogene TRBV3-2) with TRBJ1-2; 7 bases map to TRBD1. CDR1 and CDR2 (germline): LGHDT, YNNKEL (reference sequence). J lost 4 bases, V lost 4 bases, and 6 bases had no gene match. CDR3 length: 14 residues. The CDR3: CASSPRQGPYGYTF. CDR3 in DNA: TGTGCCAGCAGCCCCCGACAGGGACCCTATGGCTACACCTTC.

This CDR3 reads CASSIDPVQETQYF. DNA for the CDR3: TGTGCCAGTAGTATAGATCCCGTCCAAGAGACCCAGTACTTC. V gene TRBV19 combines with J gene TRBJ2-5; D not certain. Germline V lookup: CDR1 LNHDA, CDR2 SQIVND (reference sequence). The CDR3 is 14 amino acids. V dropped 0 bases and J dropped 1 base, with 6 bases sitting between them.

The chain joins TRBV5-4 to TRBJ2-2; 10 bases match TRBD2. The CDR3 contains 16 residues. The trim removed 3 bases at V and 3 bases at J, leaving 5 bases unmatched. CDR1 and CDR2 (germline): SGHNT, YYREEE (reference sequence). The CDR3 sequence is CASSSGTSVYTGELFF. The CDR3 nucleotides read TGTGCCAGCAGCTCCGGGACTAGCGTGTACACCGGGGAGCTGTTTTTT. Based on the CDR3 plus reference TRBV5-4 and TRBJ2-2, the full variable domain is ETGVTQSPTHLIKTRGQQVTLRCSSQSGHNTVSWYQQALGQGPQFIFQYYREEENGRGNFPPRFSGLQFPNYSSELNVNALELDDSALYLCASSSGTSVYTGELFFGEGSRLTVL.

This chain links TRBV5-1 with TRBJ2-7; TRBD2 aligns across 7 bases. This CDR3 region has 13 residues. Germline V gene lookup returns CDR1 SGHRS and CDR2 YFSETQ. J gave up 1 base and V 6 bases, and 4 bases lay outside the gene matches. CDR3 sequence reads: CASTSGSSYEQYF. DNA of the CDR3: TGCGCCAGCACTAGCGGATCATCCTACGAGCAGTACTTC.

This rearrangement joins TRBV27 to TRBJ2-7; D perhaps matches TRBD1 (5 bases). Germline V gene lookup returns CDR1 MNHEY and CDR2 SMNVEV (reference sequence). Trimming pared 2 bases from V and 4 bases from J, leaving 12 bases between. There are 14 residues in the CDR3. Here the CDR3 DNA reads TGTGCCAGCAGTTTAATGAAGGGGTATTACGAGCAGTACTTC. It specifies CASSLMKGYYEQYF.

This clone was detected once. The chain joins TRBV6-2 or TRBV6-3 to TRBJ2-7; TRBD2 is a possible D gene (6 bases). Germline CDR1 MNHEY, CDR2 SVGEGT. V gave up 4 bases and J gave up 3 bases, with 10 bases separating them. The CDR3 sequence is 13 residues long. Here the CDR3 reads CASSSGLNYEQYV. The DNA of the CDR3 is TGTGCCAGCAGTTCGGGACTGAACTACGAGCAGTACGTC.

The chain recombines TRBV10-2 with TRBJ2-7, with D possibly matching TRBD2 (5 bases). This CDR3 contains 14 residues. Looked up from germline, CDR1 is WSHSY and CDR2 is SAAADI. The V and J ends lost 7 bases and 2 bases respectively, with 15 bases between them. CDR3 sequence: CASTSASPTYEQYF. The CDR3 bases are TGCGCCAGCACCTCGGCTAGCCCAACCTACGAGCAGTACTTC.

The rearrangement uses TRBV24-1 and TRBJ2-5; the match to TRBD2 covers 8 bases. J lost 2 bases, V lost 3 bases, and 4 bases had no gene match. The CDR3 sequence is 15 residues long. From germline, CDR1 is KGHDR and CDR2 SFDVKD. The CDR3, as DNA: TGTGCCACCAGTGATCCGGGGGGGAGTCAAGAGACCCAGTACTTC. This gives the protein CATSDPGGSQETQYF.

CDR3 residues: CASSEQGAGYTEAFF. CDR3 in DNA: TGTGCCAGCAGTGAACAGGGGGCAGGGTACACTGAAGCTTTCTTT. V gene TRBV6-1 combines with J gene TRBJ1-1; 8 bases align to TRBD1. V gave up 2 bases and J gave up 3 bases; unmatched junction bases: 5. Per germline, CDR1 MNHNS and CDR2 SASEGT. The CDR3 consists of 15 residues.

CDR3 sequence: CASSERGQGYQPQHF. As DNA, the CDR3 is TGTGCCAGCAGTGAAAGAGGGCAGGGGTATCAGCCCCAGCATTTT. The chain uses TRBV27 and TRBJ1-5, with a weak D call TRBD1 (6 bases). Germline loops: CDR1 MNHEY, CDR2 SMNVEV (reference sequence). V lost 5 bases to trimming and J lost 5 bases, with 16 bases between them. This CDR3 is 15 amino acids long.

Ten or more counts support this clone. The chain links TRBV7-6 to TRBJ2-7; 7 nucleotides agree with TRBD2. Germline V gene lookup returns CDR1 SGHVS and CDR2 FNYEAQ. The junction had 7 bases not matched to a gene; V was cut back by 5 bases and J by 6 bases. The CDR3 consists of 13 residues. In nucleotides, the CDR3 is TGTGCCAGCAGCGCGACGGAGCGGGGCGAGCAGTACTTC. Its translation: CASSATERGEQYF. The variable domain in full, with the rest retrieved from reference TRBV7-6 and TRBJ2-7, is GAGVSQSPRYKVTKRGQDVALRCDPISGHVSLYWYRQALGQGPEFLTYFNYEAQQDKSGLPNDRFSAERPEGSISTLTIQRTEQRDSAMYRCASSATERGEQYFGPGTRLTVT.

This chain connects TRBV5-3 to TRBJ1-4; no clear D. TRBV5-3 is assigned to the ORF class and has an uncertain function. Trimming cost V 4 bases and J 8 bases, with 12 bases left between them. This CDR3 comprises 13 residues. CDR3 residues: CARSGPPAEKLFF. In DNA, the CDR3 is TGTGCCAGAAGCGGGCCCCCGGCAGAAAAACTGTTTTTT.

This clone was detected once. The chain joins TRBV14 to TRBJ2-2; no reliable D call. This CDR3 contains 15 residues. Germline V CDR1 and CDR2: SGHDN, FVKESK. V was trimmed by 3 bases and J by 0 bases, leaving 8 bases between them. CDR3 in DNA: TGTGCCAGCAGCCAGTTTCACTCGAACACCGGGGAGCTGTTTTTT. This encodes CASSQFHSNTGELFF.

The J gene is TRBJ1-1, the V gene TRBV5-1, with no clear D. V shed 5 bases and J shed 0 bases, with 8 bases lying between them. CDR3 length: 13 amino acids. CDR1 SGHRS and CDR2 YFSETQ come from the germline V gene. The CDR3: CASSSELNTEAFF. The CDR3 nucleotides are TGCGCCAGCAGTTCGGAGTTGAACACTGAAGCTTTCTTT.

V is TRBV5-1 and J is TRBJ2-2, with unresolved D. The CDR3 sequence is 14 residues long. Trimming pared 0 bases from V and 6 bases from J, leaving 9 bases between. Germline loops: CDR1 SGHRS, CDR2 YFSETQ. In nucleotides, the CDR3 is TGCGCCAGCAGCTTGGTCCAGGAAGCCGGGGAGCTGTTTTTT. Its translation is CASSLVQEAGELFF.

The chain carries TRBV10-3 and TRBJ2-3, with 9 bases identical to TRBD1. CDR3 length: 14 residues. Germline-derived CDR1 and CDR2 are ENHRY and SYGVKD. V lost 6 bases, J lost 3 bases, and 4 bases stayed unmatched. CDR3 in amino acids: CAIRGTGSTDTQYF. Written as DNA, the CDR3 is TGTGCCATCAGAGGGACAGGGAGTACAGATACGCAGTATTTT.